The 16 T cell receptor beta chains below all came from one sample that was sequenced in a study of shared clonotypes between healthy human individuals. Assay: immunoSEQ multiplex PCR; the TCRdb copy retains only in-frame clones and omits some. Of about 2.1 million clones in the sample, 85% to 95% are singletons; the top ten hold over 1.5%. CD45RO-negative, CCR7-positively selected cells formed the naive CD8 fraction, excluding terminally differentiated effector memory CD45RA+ cells. The sequencing input was naive CD8+ T cells from PBMCs. Source of these receptors: a man between 18 and 35 years old in good health. Some clones in this sample may be carry-over from other donors' samples.

The chain combines TRBV10-3 with TRBJ1-2; a possible D gene is TRBD1 (6 bases). The CDR3 sequence is 13 residues long. V was shortened by 7 bases and J by 0 bases, with 9 bases between the two germline ends. Per the germline V gene, CDR1 is ENHRY and CDR2 is SYGVKD. The CDR3 region has the DNA TGTGCCATCAAACAGGGACCTAACTATGGCTACACCTTC. Its protein is CAIKQGPNYGYTF.

The gene calls are TRBV28 and TRBJ1-2, with 8 bases matching TRBD1. Trimming took 1 base from V and 5 from J; bases not matched to a gene: 9. This CDR3 is built from 16 residues. The germline gives CDR1 MDHEN, CDR2 SYDVKM. CDR3 residues: CASSLSLTGEVYGYTF. Written as DNA, the CDR3 is TGTGCCAGCAGTTTATCCCTGACAGGGGAAGTATATGGCTACACCTTC.

This clone was seen just once. The chain employs TRBV10-3 and TRBJ1-4; 8 positions agree with TRBD1. V shed 3 bases and J 6 bases; nucleotides not matched to a gene: 3. The germline gives CDR1 ENHRY, CDR2 SYGVKD. This CDR3 comprises 14 residues. CDR3 sequence: CAISDGTGDEKLFF. In DNA form, the CDR3 reads TGTGCCATCAGTGATGGGACAGGAGATGAAAAACTGTTTTTT.

The chain recombines TRBV29-1 with TRBJ2-1, with 7 positions matching TRBD1. Losses at the gene ends were 7 bases for V and 6 bases for J; bases not matched to a gene: 9. Germline V gene sequence: CDR1 SQVTM, CDR2 ANQGSEA. The CDR3 runs 13 residues. In DNA form, the CDR3 reads TGCAGCGCGAGGGGGCCCCTCCCCAATGAGCAGTTCTTC. Amino acid sequence: CSARGPLPNEQFF.

The chain uses TRBV14 and TRBJ2-6; D remains ambiguous. From germline, CDR1 is SGHDN and CDR2 FVKESK. Trimming removed 3 bases at V and 1 base at J, with 7 bases between. CDR3 length equals 15 residues. The CDR3 bases are TGTGCCAGCAGCCATTACGGGTCTGGGGCCAACGTCCTGACTTTC. Translating it yields CASSHYGSGANVLTF.

The rearrangement links TRBV15 to TRBJ1-1; D is perhaps TRBD1 (6 bases). In germline, CDR1 is LNHNV, CDR2 YYDKDF (reference sequence). V was clipped by 1 base and J by 7 bases, with 10 bases between them. CDR3 length: 13 residues. CDR3 in DNA: TGTGCCACCAGCAGAGGGCGGGGGCGTGAAGCTTTCTTT. Residues: CATSRGRGREAFF.

V usage is TRBV7-9 and J usage is TRBJ1-3; D might be TRBD1 (6 bases). Trimming removed 0 bases at V and 0 bases at J, with 15 bases between. The CDR3 length is 18 residues. CDR1 is SEHNR and CDR2 is FQNEAQ in the germline V gene (reference sequence). CDR3 in DNA: TGTGCCAGCAGCTTAGCCTGGACAGTACTTAACTCTGGAAACACCATATATTTT. Its protein is CASSLAWTVLNSGNTIYF. The entire variable domain, with the rest obtained from reference TRBV7-9 and TRBJ1-3, is as follows: DTGVSQNPRHKITKRGQNVTFRCDPISEHNRLYWYRQTLGQGPEFLTYFQNEAQLEKSRLLSDRFSAERPKGSFSTLEIQRTEQGDSAMYLCASSLAWTVLNSGNTIYFGEGSWLTVV.

The rearrangement joins TRBV4-1 to TRBJ2-7, with 8 nucleotides matching TRBD2. Per the germline V gene, CDR1 is MGHRA and CDR2 is YSYEKL. V shed 3 bases, J shed 4 bases, and the junction held 2 bases outside the gene matches. There are 13 residues in the CDR3. The CDR3 reads CASSHSGSYEQYF. The CDR3 DNA follows: TGCGCCAGCAGCCACAGCGGGAGTTACGAGCAGTACTTC.

The V gene is TRBV7-2, the J gene TRBJ2-5; a possible D gene is TRBD1 (6 bases). Looked up from germline, CDR1 is SGHTA and CDR2 is FQGNSA. The length of the CDR3 is 13 residues. Trimming stripped 4 bases from V and 5 bases from J, with 11 bases between. Here the CDR3 reads CASSSHRVETQYF. The CDR3 bases are TGTGCCAGCAGCTCGCACAGGGTGGAGACCCAGTACTTC.

The chain recombines TRBV27 with TRBJ1-5; possibly TRBD1 for D (5 bases). The CDR3 length is 14 residues. CDR1 is MNHEY and CDR2 is SMNVEV in the germline V gene (reference sequence). V was shortened by 9 bases and J by 7 bases, with 19 bases between the two germline ends. CDR3 nucleotides: TGTGCCAGTCGGGGGGGTAGCTCGGAGCAGCCCCAGCATTTT. Amino acid sequence: CASRGGSSEQPQHF.

This clone was counted only a few times. The genes are TRBV5-6 and TRBJ1-1; D unresolved. Germline CDR1 reads SGHDT; CDR2 reads YYEEEE. The germline V and J ends were trimmed by 0 bases and 4 bases, with 7 bases remaining between them. The CDR3 loop spans 13 amino acids. The CDR3: CASSLEASTEAFF. Here the CDR3 DNA reads TGTGCCAGCAGCTTGGAGGCCTCCACTGAAGCTTTCTTT.

This clone was recorded only once. The same CDR3 arises from other DNA sequences in this sample as well. In nucleotides, the CDR3 is TGTGCCAGCAGTTGGGGCGGGAGCTCCTACGAGCAGTACTTC. It yields the protein CASSWGGSSYEQYF. The rearrangement joins TRBV27 to TRBJ2-7, with 7 bases lining up with TRBD2. The V segment lost 4 bases and the J segment 0 bases; nucleotides outside the gene matches: 3. CDR3 size: 14 residues. Germline V gene lookup returns CDR1 MNHEY and CDR2 SMNVEV (reference sequence).

The genes are TRBV18 and TRBJ2-5; TRBD1 agrees at 9 bases. The germline V gene has CDR1 KGHSH and CDR2 LQKENI. There are 12 residues in the CDR3. Trimming cost V 3 bases and J 12 bases; bases outside gene matches: 5. CDR3 protein: CASSPDRDREYF. CDR3 DNA sequence: TGTGCCAGCTCACCGGACCGGGACAGGGAGTACTTC.

The rearrangement uses TRBV6-1 and TRBJ2-1; D not certain. The CDR3 contains 14 residues. Germline V CDR1 and CDR2: MNHNS, SASEGT. The V gene lost 1 base and the J gene lost 8 bases, with 12 bases spanning the gap. CDR3 coding DNA: TGTGCCAGCAGTGAAGTCTCCCCCCGCGATGAGCAGTTCTTC. Its translation: CASSEVSPRDEQFF.

The chain recombines TRBV4-1 with TRBJ2-2; no clear D gene. Germline V gene data show CDR1 as MGHRA and CDR2 as YSYEKL. V was pared by 3 bases and J by 6 bases, with 14 bases between. The CDR3 is 15 residues long. The CDR3 region is CASSHGITLAGELFF. The CDR3 DNA sequence: TGCGCCAGCAGCCATGGGATAACCCTTGCCGGGGAGCTGTTTTTT.

The rearrangement links TRBV2 to TRBJ1-1; D is ambiguous. CDR3 length: 13 residues. The germline V gene encodes CDR1 SNHLY and CDR2 FYNNEI. Trimming removed 6 bases from V and 7 bases from J, with 15 bases in between. CDR3 DNA sequence: TGTGCCAGCAGCTATTCCGCGATCCTTGAAGCTTTCTTT. Its translation is CASSYSAILEAFF.